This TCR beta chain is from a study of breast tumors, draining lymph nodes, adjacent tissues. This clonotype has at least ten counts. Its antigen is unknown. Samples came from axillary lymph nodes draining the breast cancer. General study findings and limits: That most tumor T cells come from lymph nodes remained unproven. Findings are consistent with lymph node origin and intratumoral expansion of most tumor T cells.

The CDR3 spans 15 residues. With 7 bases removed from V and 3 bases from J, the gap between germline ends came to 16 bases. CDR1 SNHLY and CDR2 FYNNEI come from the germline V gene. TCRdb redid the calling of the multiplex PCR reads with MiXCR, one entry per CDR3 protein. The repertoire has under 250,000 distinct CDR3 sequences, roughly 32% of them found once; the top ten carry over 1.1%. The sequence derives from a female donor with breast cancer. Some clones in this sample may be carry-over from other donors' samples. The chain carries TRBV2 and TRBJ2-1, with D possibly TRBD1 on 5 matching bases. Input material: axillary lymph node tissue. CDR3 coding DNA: TGTGCCAGCAAACAGGCGCTTATGAACTACAATGAGCAGTTCTTC. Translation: CASKQALMNYNEQFF.